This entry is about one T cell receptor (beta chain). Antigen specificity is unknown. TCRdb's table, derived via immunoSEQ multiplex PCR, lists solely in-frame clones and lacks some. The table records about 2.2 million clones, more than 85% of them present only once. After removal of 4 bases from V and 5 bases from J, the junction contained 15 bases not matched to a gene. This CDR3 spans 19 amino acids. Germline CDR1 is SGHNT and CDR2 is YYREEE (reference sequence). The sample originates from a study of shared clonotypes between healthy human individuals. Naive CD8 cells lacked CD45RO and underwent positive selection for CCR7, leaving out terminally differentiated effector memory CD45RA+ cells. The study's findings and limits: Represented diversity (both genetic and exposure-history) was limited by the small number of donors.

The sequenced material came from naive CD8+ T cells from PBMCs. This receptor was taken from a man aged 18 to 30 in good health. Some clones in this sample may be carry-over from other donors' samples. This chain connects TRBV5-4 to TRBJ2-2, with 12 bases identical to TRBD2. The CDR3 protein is CASSPSSGRASWRTGELFF. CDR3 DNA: TGTGCCAGCAGCCCGTCTAGCGGGAGGGCCTCATGGCGAACCGGGGAGCTGTTTTTT.